This entry is about one T cell receptor beta chain. These data are taken from a study of cytomegalovirus exposure and HLA in healthy donors. Both 60 Vbeta primers and 13 Jbeta primers went into the PCR. Here immunoSEQ multiplex PCR was the method, and the copy in TCRdb shows in-frame clones only, minus some. The sample consists of about 110,000 clones, about 74% of them appearing once. V lost 2 bases and J lost 2; bases outside the gene matches: 7. The CDR3 length is 16 residues. CDR1 is MNHEY and CDR2 is SMNVEV in the germline V gene (reference sequence). The sample taken for sequencing was PBMCs. This sequence originates from a female donor in good health and CMV-seropositive. The chain joins TRBV27 to TRBJ2-7; 9 bases map to TRBD2. CDR3 in amino acids: CASSLARTSVTYEQYF. For the CDR3, the DNA is TGTGCCAGCAGTTTAGCTAGGACTAGCGTGACCTACGAGCAGTACTTC.